The 2 T cell receptor beta chains given below trace back to one sample, sequenced in a study of Tregs in tolerant kidney transplant recipients. Clones were read by immunoSEQ multiplex PCR, and TCRdb kept only the in-frame ones, dropping some. In all, the sample yields roughly 15,000 clones. The nonmyeloablative bone marrow transplants came from related graft donors, with transient mixed chimerism. Here the sequenced sample was CD4+ T cells from blood (PBMCs), taken 12 months after the transplant. The receptors shown here come from a human patient who received a combined kidney and bone marrow transplant. The graft donor may have contributed some T cells.

This clone registers medium-sized (0.01 to 0.1%) by frequency. The read falls 3 residues short of the CDR3 end, and the missing part is taken from the germline J gene. V and J are TRBV5-1 and TRBJ2-3; TRBD2 agrees at 8 bases. Germline CDR1 and CDR2: SGHRS and YFSETQ. With 0 bases clipped from V and 3 bases from J, the junction kept 12 bases outside the gene matches. This CDR3 has 18 residues. CDR3 sequence: CASSLEGGGLGRTDTQYF. The CDR3 bases that were read are TGCGCCAGCAGCTTGGAAGGGGGGGGACTAGGGAGGACAGATACG.

A note on this clone: The read gets to within 3 residues of the CDR3 end, and the germline J gene fills in the rest. This sequence joins TRBV5-1 and TRBJ1-2; 8 nucleotides match TRBD1. Unmatched junction bases numbered 4, after V lost 4 bases and J lost 2 bases. This CDR3 region has 14 residues. From germline, CDR1 is SGHRS and CDR2 YFSETQ. CDR3 sequence reads: CASSPGTGNYGYTF. CDR3 DNA, as far as it was read: TGCGCCAGCAGCCCCGGGACAGGCAACTATGGC. Together with reference TRBV5-1 and TRBJ1-2, the CDR3 gives the full variable domain: KAGVTQTPRYLIKTRGQQVTLSCSPISGHRSVSWYQQTPGQGLQFLFEYFSETQRNKGNFPGRFSGRQFSNSRSEMNVSTLELGDSALYLCASSPGTGNYGYTFGSGTRLTVV.